This T cell receptor (beta chain) emerged from a study of cytomegalovirus exposure and HLA in healthy donors. With regard to this clone: The antigen remains unidentified.

The CDR3 is 15 amino acids. V shed 2 bases, J shed 7 bases, and the junction held 6 bases outside the gene matches. Germline-derived CDR1 and CDR2 are MDHEN and SYDVKM. PCR involved 60 Vbeta and 13 Jbeta primers. Measured with immunoSEQ multiplex PCR; TCRdb has only the in-frame clones, and not every one. The table includes 200,000 or so clones, roughly 84% detected once. Study observations and caveats: The study assumed roughly uniform donor sequencing depth for presence/absence analyses. In a later analysis, HLA-C alleles had the fewest associated TCRs, DRB1 alleles the most.

This TCR came from a girl between 10 and 17 years old in good health and CMV-seronegative. Sequenced: PBMCs. The V gene is TRBV28, the J gene TRBJ1-2; 11 positions match TRBD1. The CDR3, as DNA: TGTGCCAGCAGTTTACGGGGACAGGGGGTTTTTGGCTACACCTTC. Translation: CASSLRGQGVFGYTF.